These T cell receptor beta chains were read from a single sample in a study of T cells after yellow fever vaccination. A single record per CDR3 protein comes from TCRdb applying MiXCR to the 5' RACE reads. Of hundreds of thousands of distinct CDR3 sequences in the sample, roughly 14% were seen once. Sequenced here: PBMCs, sampled on the day of the yellow fever booster vaccination. The receptors stem from a man aged 30 to 45 who received the YFV17D yellow fever vaccine. CDR3s include the opening cysteine and the closing phenylalanine or tryptophan. D genes are given only for firm matches. Size is omitted from some rows. Given values are once, few, many or a class for expanded clones.

- TRBJ2-3 TRBV5-5 - TGTGCCAGCAGCTTGCAAGCGCCGACTAGCACAGATACGCAGTATTTT CASSLQAPTSTDTQYF
- TRBJ2-1 TRBV27 many TGTGCCAGCAGTAGAGGGGGTGTGCGGCAAATAAAGCAGTTCTTC CASSRGGVRQIKQFF
- TRBJ1-1 TRBV6-4 - TGTGCCAGCAGTGTGGGTATCCATACTTTCTTT CASSVGIHTFF
- TRBJ2-1 TRBV6-2/TRBV6-3 few TGTGCCAGCAGTTACTTCCCGTCTGATTCCGGTTGGCGTACTGAGCAGTTCTTC CASSYFPSDSGWRTEQFF
- TRBJ2-1 TRBV20-1 many TGCAGTGCTAGCGATACCTCCAGGGGCTACAATGAGCAGTTCTTC CSASDTSRGYNEQFF
TRBD2 TRBJ2-1 TRBV7-6 - TGTGCCAGCAGCTTAGTTAGCGGGGGCTACAATGAGCAGTTCTTC CASSLVSGGYNEQFF
TRBD2 TRBJ2-3 TRBV9 few TGTGCCAGCAGCCCCCGATCCGGGACTAGCGGGAGGCCCACAGATACGCAGTATTTT CASSPRSGTSGRPTDTQYF
TRBD2 TRBJ2-5 TRBV27 few TGTGCCAGCAGTTTTAGCGGGAGGCGGGAGACCCAGTACTTC CASSFSGRRETQYF
TRBD2 TRBJ2-7 TRBV18 - TGTGCCAGCTCAACAGGACTAGCGGGATTAACCTACGAGCAGTACTTC CASSTGLAGLTYEQYF
TRBD1 TRBJ2-7 TRBV5-1 few TGCGCCAGCAGCTACCGGGACAGGGGAGACTACGAGCAGTACTTC CASSYRDRGDYEQYF
- TRBJ2-5 TRBV20-1 few TGCAGTGCTAGTCATCCGGGCTGGGGAGAGACCCAGTACTTC CSASHPGWGETQYF
- TRBJ2-7 TRBV20-1 few TGCAGTGCTAGTCGGAGGTCCTACGAGCAGTACTTC CSASRRSYEQYF
TRBD2 TRBJ2-2 TRBV5-1 few TGCGCCAGCAGCTCACGCAGCGGGAGGACCGGGGAGCTGTTTTTT CASSSRSGRTGELFF
TRBD2 TRBJ2-7 TRBV20-1 few TGCAGTGCCCCGGGACTAGCGCTCTACGAGCAGTACTTC CSAPGLALYEQYF
- TRBJ2-3 TRBV20-1 - TGCAGTGCCCACCCGGGGGACACTAGCACAGATACGCAGTATTTT CSAHPGDTSTDTQYF
- TRBJ2-5 TRBV7-2 many TGTGCCAGCAGCTTAGCCTTTCAAGAGACCCAGTACTTC CASSLAFQETQYF
- TRBJ2-1 TRBV20-1 once TGCAGTGCGGCCGGGATCCCGAACAATGAGCAGTTCTTC CSAAGIPNNEQFF
- TRBJ2-2 TRBV14 few TGTGCCAGCAGCCCCACCCGGCGGGCCGGGGAGCTGTTTTTT CASSPTRRAGELFF
TRBD2 TRBJ2-5 TRBV28 few TGTGCCAGCACCGAAGGGGCGGGAGGAGAGACCCAGTACTTC CASTEGAGGETQYF
TRBD2 TRBJ2-1 TRBV15 - TGTGCCACCAGCAGGCCGGGACTAGCGGATTACAATGAGCAGTTCTTC CATSRPGLADYNEQFF
- TRBJ2-1 TRBV12-3/TRBV12-4 many TGTGCCAGCAGCCCACAGTACAATGAGCAGTTCTTC CASSPQYNEQFF
TRBD2 TRBJ2-1 TRBV6-5 - TGTGCCAGCAGTTACTCCAGACTAGCGGGAAGGGATGAGCAGTTCTTC CASSYSRLAGRDEQFF
TRBD2 TRBJ2-3 TRBV7-9 many TGTGCCAGCACTCCAGCGGGACCAGATACGCAGTATTTT CASTPAGPDTQYF
- TRBJ2-7 TRBV20-1 - TGCAGTGCCCATCTCGCGGACGAGCAGTACTTC CSAHLADEQYF
TRBD2 TRBJ2-7 TRBV7-2 - TGTGCCAGCAGCTTATCGGGTAGCGGGAGGGCCGAGCAGTACTTC CASSLSGSGRAEQYF
- TRBJ2-1 TRBV7-2 few TGTGCCAGCAGGCGGGTCGGAATGGGCTACAATGAGCAGTTCTTC CASRRVGMGYNEQFF
- TRBJ1-2 TRBV10-3 - TGTGCCATCGGGTTGGAAGATGGCTACACCTTC CAIGLEDGYTF
TRBD2 TRBJ2-7 TRBV7-2 - TGTGCCAGCAGCCTCCCTAGCGGGAGTTCCGAGCAGTACTTC CASSLPSGSSEQYF
- TRBJ2-3 TRBV5-4 - TGTGCCAGCAGCTCTCACCCGACAGCAGATACGCAGTATTTT CASSSHPTADTQYF
- TRBJ2-5 TRBV18 few TGTGCCAGCTCACCAAGGATGTCGGAGACCCAGTACTTC CASSPRMSETQYF